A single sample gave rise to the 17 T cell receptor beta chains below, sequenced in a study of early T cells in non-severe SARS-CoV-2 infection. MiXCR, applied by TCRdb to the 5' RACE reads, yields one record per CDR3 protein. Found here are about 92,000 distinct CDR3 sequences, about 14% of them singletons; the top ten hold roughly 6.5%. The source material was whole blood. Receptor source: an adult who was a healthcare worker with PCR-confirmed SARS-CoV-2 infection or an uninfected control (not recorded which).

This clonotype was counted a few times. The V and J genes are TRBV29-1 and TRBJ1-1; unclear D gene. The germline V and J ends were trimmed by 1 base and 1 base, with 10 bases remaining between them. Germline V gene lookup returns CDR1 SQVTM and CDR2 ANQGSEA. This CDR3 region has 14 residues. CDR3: CSVEVRNRNTEAFF. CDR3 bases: TGCAGCGTTGAAGTCAGGAATCGGAACACTGAAGCTTTCTTT.

CDR3: CSAKGSDTQYF. The CDR3 nucleotides read TGCAGTGCTAAGGGTTCAGATACGCAGTATTTT. This chain uses TRBV20-1 with TRBJ2-3; D is ambiguous. The CDR3 runs to 11 residues. V lost 4 bases, J lost 4 bases, and 6 bases lay in between. Germline V gives CDR1 DFQATT, CDR2 SNEGSKA (reference sequence).

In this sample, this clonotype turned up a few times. As DNA, the CDR3 is TGTGCCACCAGCAGAGAGTCCGGCAGGGGATTTACTGAAGCTTTCTTT. The encoded protein is CATSRESGRGFTEAFF. The rearrangement joins TRBV15 to TRBJ1-1, with D perhaps TRBD1 (6 bases). Germline CDR1 reads LNHNV; CDR2 reads YYDKDF (reference sequence). V dropped 0 bases and J dropped 5 bases, with 16 bases sitting between them. The CDR3 totals 16 residues.

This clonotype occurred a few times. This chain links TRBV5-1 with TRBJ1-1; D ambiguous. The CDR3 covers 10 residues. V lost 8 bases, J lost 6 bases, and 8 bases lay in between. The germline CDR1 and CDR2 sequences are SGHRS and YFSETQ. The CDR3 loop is CARPEAEAFF. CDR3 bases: TGCGCCAGGCCGGAGGCTGAAGCTTTCTTT.

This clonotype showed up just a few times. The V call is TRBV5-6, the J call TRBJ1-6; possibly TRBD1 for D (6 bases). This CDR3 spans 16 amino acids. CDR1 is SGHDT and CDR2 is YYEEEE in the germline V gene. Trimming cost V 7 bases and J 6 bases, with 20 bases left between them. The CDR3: CASWGPGRRPNSPLHF. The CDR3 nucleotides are TGTGCCAGCTGGGGGCCGGGACGCCGGCCTAATTCACCCCTCCACTTT.

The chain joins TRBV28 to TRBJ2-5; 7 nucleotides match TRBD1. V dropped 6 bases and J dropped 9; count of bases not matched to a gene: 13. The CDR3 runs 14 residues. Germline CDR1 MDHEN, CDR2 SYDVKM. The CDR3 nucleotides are TGTGCCAGCAGGGGGGACAGACTCTCTTCGGCCCAGTACTTC. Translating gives CASRGDRLSSAQYF.

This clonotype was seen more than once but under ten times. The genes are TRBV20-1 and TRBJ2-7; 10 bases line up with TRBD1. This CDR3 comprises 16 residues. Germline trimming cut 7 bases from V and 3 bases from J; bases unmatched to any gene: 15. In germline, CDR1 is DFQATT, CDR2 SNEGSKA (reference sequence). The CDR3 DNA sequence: TGCAGTGTCGGGGACCTAGGTAGGACAGGGGGCTACGAGCAGTACTTC. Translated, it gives CSVGDLGRTGGYEQYF.

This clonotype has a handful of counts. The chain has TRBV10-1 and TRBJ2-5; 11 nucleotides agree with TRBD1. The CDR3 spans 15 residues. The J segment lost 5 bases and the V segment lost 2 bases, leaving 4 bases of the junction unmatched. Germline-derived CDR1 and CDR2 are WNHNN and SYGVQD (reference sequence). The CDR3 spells CASSERTGGLETQYF. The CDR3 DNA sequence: TGCGCCAGCAGTGAGAGGACAGGGGGCTTGGAGACCCAGTACTTC.

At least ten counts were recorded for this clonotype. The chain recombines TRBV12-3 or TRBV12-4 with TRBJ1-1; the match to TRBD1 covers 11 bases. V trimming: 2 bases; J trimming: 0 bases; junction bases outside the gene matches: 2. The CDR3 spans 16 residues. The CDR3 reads CASSLRTGGMNTEAFF. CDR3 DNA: TGTGCCAGCAGTTTAAGGACAGGGGGCATGAACACTGAAGCTTTCTTT.

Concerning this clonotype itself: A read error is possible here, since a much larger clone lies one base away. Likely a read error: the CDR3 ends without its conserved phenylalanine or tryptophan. The CDR3 nucleotides read TGTGCCAGCAGTGATTTGGCAGCAGACCAGCCCCAGCATTAT. This gives the protein CASSDLAADQPQHY. The V call is TRBV2, the J call TRBJ1-5; D remains ambiguous. CDR3 length: 14 amino acids. Germline assignment: CDR1 SNHLY and CDR2 FYNNEI. The V end lost 3 bases, the J end lost 7 bases, and 13 bases lay between the germline ends.

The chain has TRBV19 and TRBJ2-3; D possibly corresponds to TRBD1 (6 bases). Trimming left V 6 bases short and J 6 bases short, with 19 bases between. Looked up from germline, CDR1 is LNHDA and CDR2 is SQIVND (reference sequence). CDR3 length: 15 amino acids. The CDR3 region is CASRMGNREWDTQYF. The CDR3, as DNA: TGTGCCAGTAGGATGGGAAACAGGGAGTGGGATACGCAGTATTTT.

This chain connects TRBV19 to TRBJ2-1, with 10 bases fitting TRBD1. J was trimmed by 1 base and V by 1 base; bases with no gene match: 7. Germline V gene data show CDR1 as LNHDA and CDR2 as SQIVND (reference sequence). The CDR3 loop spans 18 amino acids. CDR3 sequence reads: CASSIVGTGVISYNEQFF. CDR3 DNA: TGTGCCAGTAGTATAGTAGGGACAGGGGTGATTTCCTACAATGAGCAGTTCTTC.

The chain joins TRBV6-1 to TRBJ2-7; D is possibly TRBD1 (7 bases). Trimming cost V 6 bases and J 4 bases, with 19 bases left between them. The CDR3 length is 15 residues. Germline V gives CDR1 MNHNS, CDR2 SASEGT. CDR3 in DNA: TGTGCCAGCAGCCCCAAGTCAGGGGGGAAGTACGAGCAGTACTTC. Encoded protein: CASSPKSGGKYEQYF.

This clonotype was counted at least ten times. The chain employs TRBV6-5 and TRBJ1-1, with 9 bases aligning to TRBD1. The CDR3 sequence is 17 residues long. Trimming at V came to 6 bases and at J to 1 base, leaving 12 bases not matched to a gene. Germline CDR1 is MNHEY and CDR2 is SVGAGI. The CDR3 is CASSLAGPGQGNTEAFF. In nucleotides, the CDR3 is TGTGCCAGCAGCTTGGCCGGCCCGGGACAGGGGAACACTGAAGCTTTCTTT.

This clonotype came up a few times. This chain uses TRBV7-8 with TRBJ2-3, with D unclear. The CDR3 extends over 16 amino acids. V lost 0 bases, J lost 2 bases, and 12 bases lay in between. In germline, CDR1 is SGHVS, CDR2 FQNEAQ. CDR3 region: CASSLAWTPFTDTQYF. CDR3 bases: TGTGCCAGCAGCTTAGCATGGACGCCGTTCACAGATACGCAGTATTTT.

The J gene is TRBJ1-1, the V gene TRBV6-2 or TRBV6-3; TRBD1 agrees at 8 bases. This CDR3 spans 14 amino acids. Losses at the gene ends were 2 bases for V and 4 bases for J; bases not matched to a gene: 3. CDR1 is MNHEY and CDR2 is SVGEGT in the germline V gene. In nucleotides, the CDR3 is TGTGCCAGCAGTTACACAGGGGGTTCCACTGAAGCTTTCTTT. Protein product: CASSYTGGSTEAFF.

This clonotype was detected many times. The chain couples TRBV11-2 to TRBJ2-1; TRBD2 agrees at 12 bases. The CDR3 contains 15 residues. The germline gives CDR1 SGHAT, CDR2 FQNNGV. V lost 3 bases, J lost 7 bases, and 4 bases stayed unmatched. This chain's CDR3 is CASSFSSGGVNEQFF. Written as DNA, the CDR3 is TGTGCCAGCAGCTTTTCTAGCGGGGGGGTTAATGAGCAGTTCTTC.